This TCR beta chain was sequenced during a study of CDR3 diversity in severe acne. Trimming at V came to 11 bases and at J to 2 bases, leaving 3 bases not matched to a gene. The CDR3 is 13 residues long. Germline V lookup: CDR1 SNHLY, CDR2 FYNNEI. MiXCR was run by TCRdb on the PCR reads, yielding one entry per CDR3 protein. There are 84,000 or so distinct CDR3 sequences in the sample; over 45% occur only once, and roughly a tenth lies in the top ten. Material for sequencing was blood. V gene TRBV2 combines with J gene TRBJ2-5, with 12 positions matching TRBD2. The sequence derives from a male donor in good health, serving as a control. The CDR3 loop reads CADGTSGQETQYF. The DNA for the CDR3 is TGTGCCGACGGGACTAGCGGGCAAGAGACCCAGTACTTC.